A single T cell receptor (beta chain) is shown here with its context. The target antigen is unknown. CDR1 and CDR2 from the germline V gene are MNHNS and SASEGT. J lost 1 base, V lost 8 bases, and 5 bases had no gene match. CDR3 length: 13 residues. The data were produced by immunoSEQ multiplex PCR, yet TCRdb's version contains in-frame clones alone and is incomplete. The profile covers roughly 76,000 clones, with over 60% appearing a single time and 15% to 20% taken by the ten largest. The data were obtained in a study of T cells in localized non-small cell lung cancer. General study findings and limits: Among blood samples, higher T cell density accompanied longer overall survival. Uninvolved adjacent lung had more T cell clonality than any other tissue, topping tumor. Paired adjacent lung recovered a median about 61 of the top 100 tumor clones.

This chain connects TRBV6-1 to TRBJ2-7; 7 bases are a match to TRBD2. Material: PBMCs, obtained before any cancer treatment. The clonotype was recovered from a man aged 35 to 69 with stage II squamous cell lung carcinoma. The CDR3 region is CASSAGTSYEQYF. The CDR3 coding sequence is TGTGCCAGCTCAGCGGGGACTTCCTACGAGCAGTACTTC.